This T cell receptor beta chain appears in the sequencing data of a study of blood T cell repertoires in COVID-19 (dated by TCRdb to about 2020). Looking at the study overall: Collaborator samples came from the United States, Italy and Spain and covered acute and convalescent phases of COVID-19. A de-identified subject ID, COVID-19 status, age in years and sex were almost always included in the sample metadata. Deeply sampled blood TCRbeta repertoires from subjects exposed to, actively infected with, or recovered from COVID-19 were included in the dataset. The repertoires were made available in a free public database intended to serve as a resource for research on the immune response to SARS-CoV-2. The samples were drawn from two sources: the first 160 participants of the ongoing ImmuneRACE study, and 1,000 to 1,500 subjects contributed by 6 global collaborators. The material from the prospective study consisted of cDNA or gDNA derived from T cells, B-cell-depleted T cells, or PBMCs. HLA class I and class II types, where available, came from metadata supplied by the sample provider rather than from assay-based typing.

Each collaborating institution followed its own protocols to collect whole blood in K2EDTA tubes. For TCRbeta analysis, collaborator samples were shipped as frozen whole blood, as isolated PBMCs, or as DNA extracted from either sample type. TCRbeta CDR3 regions were amplified from genomic DNA using the immunoSEQ Assay, a bias-controlled multiplex PCR. On the study's bioinformatics: The number of nucleated cells in each sample was estimated by amplification of reference gene primers within the assay. To quantify the absolute abundance of each unique TCRbeta CDR3 rearrangement, sequence reads were collapsed and filtered. Productive Simpson clonality was computed per sample as the square root of Simpson's diversity index over productive rearrangements. The table was pulled from immuneACCESS by TCRdb, which kept in-frame rearrangements only. Such tables lose some clones; where checked, under half of the loss comes from unresolved V genes, and the rest has no known cause. From that table come the V and J calls and clone size; the DNA was used to work out D and trimming. The sample yields just under 90,000 clones; less than 80% were counted once. The ten largest clones capture roughly 14% of the sample.

The CDR3 has 13 amino acids, counting the end cysteine and phenylalanine. Solely the CDR3 DNA is kept, with 39 bases framed from the first base. The germline V gene encodes CDR1 SQVTM and CDR2 ANQGSEA. Clipping removes 7 bases from V and 3 bases from J, with 7 as the unmatched junction base count. Many counts were recorded for this clone. Its cognate antigen has yet to be identified. Base quality data are lacking; no much larger clone is found one base away. Overall study outcomes, separate from this receptor: The quantity of clinical and demographic metadata differed by source and by participant and was supplied without curation.

Input material: peripheral blood. The rearrangement joined TRBV29-1 to TRBJ2-3, and 7 junctional nucleotides match TRBD1. This receptor was identified in a woman of 80 years or more with acute or convalescent COVID-19. The CDR3 region reads CSGSGGRTDTQYF. The DNA is TGCAGCGGGTCAGGGGGAAGAACAGATACGCAGTATTTT.